This T cell receptor (beta chain) was identified during a study of T cell responses to AZD1222 COVID-19 vaccine. Overall study findings and caveats: Spike-specific TCR breadth and depth were elevated following two AZD1222 doses. Donors were mostly white British, more females; clonal diversity possibly underestimated. Of spike-specific TCRs, nearly half reportedly target regions left unmutated in variants.

Sequencing used immunoSEQ multiplex PCR; TCRdb keeps in-frame clones, though not all of them. The data show about 160,000 clones, 92% seen once. This clone was observed a few times. Its antigen is still unknown. The clonotype originates from an adult in good health. Sequencing used peripheral blood, obtained on day 0 of MenACWY control vaccination.

The CDR3 nucleotides read TGTGCCAGCAGCCAGACAGGGGAACAAGAGACCCAGTACTTC. It yields the protein CASSQTGEQETQYF. The chain joins TRBV3-1 (or the pseudogene TRBV3-2) to TRBJ2-5, with 8 nucleotides matching TRBD1. Trimming removed 3 bases from V and 2 bases from J; junction bases left unmatched: 2. The germline CDR1 and CDR2 sequences are LGHDT and YNNKEL (reference sequence). This CDR3 is 14 amino acids long.